The 20 T cell receptor beta chains given below trace back to one sample, sequenced in a study of T cells of healthy individuals. TCRdb itself ran the 5' RACE reads through MiXCR, one entry per CDR3 protein. This sample has some 85,000 distinct CDR3 sequences, with more than 4.5% found just once. These receptor sequences come from a female donor in good health.

V and J are TRBV30 and TRBJ1-1; 11 bases are shared with TRBD1. The CDR3 length is 12 residues. Germline trimming cut 4 bases from V and 10 bases from J; bases unmatched to any gene: 5. Germline V gene lookup returns CDR1 GTSNPN and CDR2 SVGIG (reference sequence). The CDR3 DNA follows: TGTGCCTGGAACCGGGACAGGGGGGGAGCTTTCTTT. Translated, it gives CAWNRDRGGAFF.

A few counts support this clonotype. The V and J genes are TRBV20-1 and TRBJ2-3; D unclear. Trimming took off 5 bases at V and 1 base at J, with 10 bases between the two ends. The CDR3 runs 13 residues. Germline V gene sequence: CDR1 DFQATT, CDR2 SNEGSKA (reference sequence). CDR3 coding DNA: TGCAGTGCTGGGGTGGACGGCACAGATACGCAGTATTTT. This codes for CSAGVDGTDTQYF.

This clonotype was observed many times. The chain carries TRBV2 and TRBJ1-2, with 7 bases matching TRBD1. This CDR3 is 15 amino acids long. In germline, CDR1 is SNHLY, CDR2 FYNNEI. V lost 5 bases to trimming and J lost 4 bases; unmatched junction nucleotides: 10. For the CDR3, the DNA is TGTGCCAGCAGTTCTACAGGGGCTCTAGGCTATGGCTACACCTTC. Translation gives CASSSTGALGYGYTF.

The table lists this clonotype with many counts. The chain combines TRBV20-1 with TRBJ2-1; D possibly corresponds to TRBD2 (7 bases). Trimming shortened V by 5 bases and J by 6 bases, and 20 bases separated the two germline ends. CDR1 is DFQATT and CDR2 is SNEGSKA in the germline V gene (reference sequence). The CDR3 length is 15 residues. Written as DNA, the CDR3 is TGCAGTGCTCGGGGAGGCGGGGAGGGGGGCAATGAGCAGTTCTTC. Translated, it gives CSARGGGEGGNEQFF.

This clonotype has ten or more counts. CDR3 bases: TGTGCCAGCAGCCTCGACGGAGGGACTAGCGGGAGGTCGACCGATACGCAGTATTTT. It codes for CASSLDGGTSGRSTDTQYF. The genes are TRBV7-2 and TRBJ2-3, with 15 bases matching TRBD2. Per the germline V gene, CDR1 is SGHTA and CDR2 is FQGNSA. The J segment lost 6 bases and the V segment lost 5 bases, leaving 15 bases of the junction unmatched. The CDR3 runs 19 residues. Drawing the rest from reference TRBV7-2 and TRBJ2-3, the complete variable domain is GAGVSQSPSNKVTEKGKDVELRCDPISGHTALYWYRQSLGQGLEFLIYFQGNSAPDKSGLPSDRFSAERTGGSVSTLTIQRTQQEDSAVYLCASSLDGGTSGRSTDTQYFGPGTRLTVL.

In its sample, this clonotype was seen many times. This chain uses TRBV20-1 with TRBJ2-3; no clear D. The ends were cut back, 3 bases at V and 0 bases at J, with 10 bases in the middle. The CDR3 sequence is 14 residues long. The germline V gene has CDR1 DFQATT and CDR2 SNEGSKA (reference sequence). CDR3 sequence (DNA): TGCAGTGCTAGCGCACCCCGTAGCACAGATACGCAGTATTTT. Its translation: CSASAPRSTDTQYF.

This clonotype was detected ten times or more. The chain combines TRBV3-1 with TRBJ1-2; 9 bases fit TRBD1. V lost 0 bases and J lost 8; bases outside the gene matches: 10. This CDR3 has 16 amino acids. Germline assignment: CDR1 LGHDT and CDR2 YNNKEL (reference sequence). The CDR3 nucleotides read TGTGCCAGCAGCCAAGACCTACAGGGGGCTAGAGACGGCTACACCTTC. Translation gives CASSQDLQGARDGYTF.

J is TRBJ1-3 and V is TRBV30; D might be TRBD1 (6 bases). Germline V gene lookup returns CDR1 GTSNPN and CDR2 SVGIG (reference sequence). CDR3 length: 15 residues. Between the trimmed V and J ends, which lost 1 base and 7 bases, there was a span of 17 bases. The CDR3 sequence: CAWSGGGALRNTIYF. The CDR3 nucleotides read TGTGCCTGGAGTGGGGGGGGGGCTTTACGGAACACCATATATTTT.

This clonotype came up many times. The chain is built from TRBV30 and TRBJ2-2, with 11 bases fitting TRBD2. V was clipped by 4 bases and J by 0 bases; unmatched bases: 4. In germline, CDR1 is GTSNPN, CDR2 SVGIG (reference sequence). This CDR3 is built from 16 residues. The CDR3 here is CAWNLLAGANTGELFF. The CDR3 coding sequence is TGTGCCTGGAATTTACTAGCGGGAGCGAACACCGGGGAGCTGTTTTTT.

The sample holds a few counts of this clonotype. This rearrangement joins TRBV20-1 to TRBJ1-6, with D unresolved. Germline values: CDR1 DFQATT, CDR2 SNEGSKA (reference sequence). This CDR3 is 12 amino acids long. Trimming shortened V by 1 base and J by 10 bases, and 8 bases separated the two germline ends. The CDR3 spells CSARALGSPLHF. CDR3 DNA: TGCAGTGCTAGAGCTCTGGGATCACCCCTCCACTTT.

This clonotype came up many times. This chain uses TRBV19 with TRBJ2-5; 9 positions match TRBD2. Germline loops: CDR1 LNHDA, CDR2 SQIVND (reference sequence). The CDR3 totals 14 residues. V lost 7 bases to trimming and J lost 5 bases; unmatched junction nucleotides: 8. The CDR3, as DNA: TGTGCCAGTACCGCGGGGGGGGGCGCGGAGACCCAGTACTTC. Protein: CASTAGGGAETQYF. The full variable domain, rest sourced from reference TRBV19 and TRBJ2-5, is DGGITQSPKYLFRKEGQNVTLSCEQNLNHDAMYWYRQDPGQGLRLIYYSQIVNDFQKGDIAEGYSVSREKKESFPLTVTSAQKNPTAFYLCASTAGGGAETQYFGPGTRLLVL.

This clonotype was picked up many times. This rearrangement joins TRBV7-2 to TRBJ2-7, with 13 bases aligning to TRBD2. The CDR3 covers 16 residues. The germline CDR1 and CDR2 sequences are SGHTA and FQGNSA. V lost 5 bases and J lost 3; bases outside the gene matches: 7. The CDR3 reads CASSGGTSGKVYEQYF. CDR3 bases: TGTGCCAGCAGCGGAGGGACTAGCGGGAAGGTCTACGAGCAGTACTTC.

This clonotype was seen more than once but under ten times. The chain recombines TRBV12-3 or TRBV12-4 with TRBJ2-2; possibly TRBD1 for D (5 bases). The CDR3 is 15 residues long. V shed 6 bases and J shed 3 bases, with 14 bases lying between them. For the CDR3, the DNA is TGTGCCAGCAGAACCGACAGTCTGGACACCGGGGAGCTGTTTTTT. This gives the protein CASRTDSLDTGELFF.

This clonotype turned up a few times. This CDR3 is CSAGYGYTF. The CDR3 DNA sequence: TGCAGCGCGGGGTATGGCTACACCTTC. V and J are TRBV29-1 and TRBJ1-2; no definite D call. Between the trimmed V and J ends, which lost 7 bases and 5 bases, there was a span of 5 bases. The CDR3 is made up of 9 amino acids. Germline loops: CDR1 SQVTM, CDR2 ANQGSEA. Full variable domain (rest looked up from reference TRBV29-1 and TRBJ1-2): SAVISQKPSRDICQRGTSLTIQCQVDSQVTMMFWYRQQPGQSLTLIATANQGSEATYESGFVIDKFPISRPNLTFSTLTVSNMSPEDSSIYLCSAGYGYTFGSGTRLTVV.

This clonotype turned up a few times. This rearrangement joins TRBV5-4 to TRBJ2-1, with 7 bases identical to TRBD2. CDR1 is SGHNT, CDR2 YYREEE, per germline (reference sequence). The CDR3 totals 14 residues. The ends lost 6 bases at V and 3 bases at J; junction bases unmatched: 6. The CDR3 bases are TGTGCCAGCACCAATACTAGCGACTACAATGAGCAGTTCTTC. Protein sequence: CASTNTSDYNEQFF.

The chain carries TRBV25-1 and TRBJ2-6; TRBD1 might be the D (5 bases). V dropped 7 bases and J dropped 0 bases, with 13 bases sitting between them. The germline V gene has CDR1 MGHDK and CDR2 SYGVNS. This CDR3 region has 16 residues. The CDR3 DNA is TGTGCCAGCACCCCAGGGTTTTACTCTGGGGCCAACGTCCTGACTTTC. Translating gives CASTPGFYSGANVLTF.

The chain couples TRBV12-3 or TRBV12-4 to TRBJ2-1; a weak D match, TRBD2 (6 bases). V lost 6 bases, J lost 5 bases, and 14 bases lay in between. The CDR3 sequence is 14 residues long. The chain's CDR3 is CASSLPRGNNEQFF. CDR3 DNA: TGTGCCAGCAGCCTCCCCCGGGGGAACAATGAGCAGTTCTTC.

The chain uses TRBV4-1 and TRBJ2-5, with D perhaps TRBD1 or TRBD2 (5 bases each). The CDR3 runs 12 residues. Trimming took off 3 bases at V and 3 bases at J, with 5 bases between the two ends. The germline CDR1 and CDR2 sequences are MGHRA and YSYEKL. The CDR3 nucleotides are TGCGCCAGCAGCCAGGGGGAAGAGACCCAGTACTTC. Encoded protein: CASSQGEETQYF.

In its sample, this clonotype was seen many times. The rearrangement joins TRBV4-2 to TRBJ1-1, with D tentatively TRBD1 (5 bases). Germline CDR1 LGHNA, CDR2 YNFKEQ. CDR3 length: 16 residues. Trimming took off 1 base at V and 2 bases at J, with 14 bases between the two ends. CDR3 nucleotides: TGTGCCAGCAGCCAAGTCAAAGGGGAAGGAAACACTGAAGCTTTCTTT. Encoded protein: CASSQVKGEGNTEAFF.

This clonotype was counted only a few times. The chain uses TRBV19 and TRBJ1-1; D gene uncertain. The CDR3 loop spans 15 amino acids. The germline CDR1 and CDR2 sequences are LNHDA and SQIVND (reference sequence). V lost 2 bases and J 0 bases, leaving 10 bases between the germline ends. The CDR3 DNA follows: TGTGCCAGTAGTATATCGGGCGGGCTGAACACTGAAGCTTTCTTT. Translated, it gives CASSISGGLNTEAFF.